Described below is a single T cell receptor beta chain sequence and its context. The record originates from a study of technical replicates of blood from a handful of donors. Sequencing used immunoSEQ multiplex PCR; TCRdb keeps in-frame clones, though not all of them. This table has tens of thousands of clones, 85% to 95% appearing once. The V gene's germline CDR1 is SGHRS and CDR2 YFSETQ. This CDR3 has 20 amino acids. J gave up 2 bases and V 4 bases, and 18 bases lay outside the gene matches. This chain links TRBV5-1 with TRBJ2-7; the match to TRBD2 covers 13 bases. The receptor was isolated from a human donor in good health. Specimen: T cells isolated from PBMCs. CDR3 protein: CASSLRTSGSYPILTYEQYF. CDR3 DNA: TGCGCCAGCAGCCTCCGGACTAGCGGGAGTTACCCGATACTTACCTACGAGCAGTACTTC.